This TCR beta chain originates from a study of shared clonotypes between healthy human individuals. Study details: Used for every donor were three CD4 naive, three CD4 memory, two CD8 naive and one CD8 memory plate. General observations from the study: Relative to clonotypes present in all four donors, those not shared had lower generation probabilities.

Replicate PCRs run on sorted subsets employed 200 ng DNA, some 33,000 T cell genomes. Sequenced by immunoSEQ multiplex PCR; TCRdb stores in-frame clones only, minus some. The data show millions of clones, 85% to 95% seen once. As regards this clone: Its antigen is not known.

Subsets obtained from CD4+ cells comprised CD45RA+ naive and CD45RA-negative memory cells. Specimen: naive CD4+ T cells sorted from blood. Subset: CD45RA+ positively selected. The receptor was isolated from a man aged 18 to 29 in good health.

The CDR3 spells CASSRTSGAGTGELFF. CDR3 nucleotides: TGTGCCAGCTCACGGACTAGCGGGGCCGGCACCGGGGAGCTGTTTTTT. This chain links TRBV18 with TRBJ2-2; 12 bases align to TRBD2. This CDR3 comprises 16 residues. Germline CDR1 is KGHSH and CDR2 is LQKENI. Trimming removed 4 bases from V and 4 bases from J; junction bases left unmatched: 4.